The 5 T cell receptor beta chains given below trace back to one sample, sequenced in a study of blood T cell repertoires in COVID-19. The assay was immunoSEQ multiplex PCR, and TCRdb's table has in-frame clones only and misses some. Of about 200,000 clones listed, more than 80% are singletons. Sequencing was performed on PBMCs or T cells enriched from blood (not recorded which). Receptors were obtained from a man aged 30 to 45 who had recovered from COVID-19.

The CDR3 region has the DNA TGTGCCAGCAGCTTAACCCGACTAGCGGGGAACAATGAGCAGTTCTTC. This translates into CASSLTRLAGNNEQFF. The chain combines TRBV7-6 with TRBJ2-1; 11 bases line up with TRBD2. CDR3 length: 16 amino acids. Losses at the gene ends were 2 bases for V and 5 bases for J; bases not matched to a gene: 5. Per germline, CDR1 SGHVS and CDR2 FNYEAQ.

The chain uses TRBV5-5 and TRBJ2-7; 7 positions match TRBD2. V gave up 2 bases and J gave up 0 bases; unmatched junction bases: 8. Per germline, CDR1 SGHKS and CDR2 YYEKEE (reference sequence). The CDR3 extends over 16 amino acids. The CDR3 nucleotides are TGTGCCAGCAGCTTTATACTAGCGCCGAGCTCCTACGAGCAGTACTTC. This translates into CASSFILAPSSYEQYF.

The chain employs TRBV12-3 or TRBV12-4 and TRBJ1-1; no reliable D call. The V gene lost 3 bases and the J gene lost 1 base, with 6 bases spanning the gap. CDR3 length: 13 residues. The CDR3 loop is CASSFPGNTEAFF. CDR3 coding DNA: TGTGCCAGCAGTTTCCCGGGGAACACTGAAGCTTTCTTT.

The chain links TRBV10-3 to TRBJ2-7; 10 bases fit TRBD1. The CDR3 length is 16 residues. V dropped 6 bases and J dropped 6; count of bases not matched to a gene: 14. Germline assignment: CDR1 ENHRY and CDR2 SYGVKD. The CDR3 bases are TGTGCCATCAGCGAGACCCCACCGGGACAGGGGACCGAGCAGTACTTC. Translation gives CAISETPPGQGTEQYF.

This clone was seen only once. The chain recombines TRBV30 with TRBJ2-3; 12 bases are a match to TRBD2. The CDR3 is 16 residues long. The germline V gene encodes CDR1 GTSNPN and CDR2 SVGIG (reference sequence). Unmatched junction bases numbered 5, after V lost 3 bases and J lost 1 base. The CDR3 DNA sequence: TGTGCCTGGAGATCTAGCGGGAGGGCCGGCACAGATACGCAGTATTTT. It yields the protein CAWRSSGRAGTDTQYF.